These T cell receptor beta chains were read from a single sample in a study of Ad26.COV2.S vaccination and SARS-CoV-2 variants. The table came from immunoSEQ multiplex PCR; TCRdb's copy has only in-frame clones and leaves some out. The sample shows about half a million clones, around 89% of them seen only once. The sequenced sample was peripheral blood, obtained in a trial of Ad26.COV2.S vaccine versus placebo. The receptors stem from a person between 18 and 60 years old who received the Ad26.COV2.S COVID-19 vaccine or a placebo. CDR3s include the opening cysteine and the closing phenylalanine or tryptophan. The order of the fields is D gene, V gene, J gene, clone size, CDR3 DNA, CDR3 protein. A D gene is named only where the DNA matches it firmly. Only some rows state a clone size, as once, few, many or a class for expanded clones.

>NA|TRBV11-2|TRBJ2-5|NA
TGTGCCAGCAGCTCCCGAAACTTACTAGTTGAGGAGACCCAGTACTTC
CASSSRNLLVEETQYF
>NA|TRBV3-1/TRBV3-2|TRBJ1-5|NA
TGTGCCAGCAGCCAAGGGTATCGGCAGCCCCAGCATTTT
CASSQGYRQPQHF
>NA|TRBV27|TRBJ2-7|NA
TGTGCCAGCAGTTACGGCTACGAGCAGTACTTC
CASSYGYEQYF
>TRBD2|TRBV23-1|TRBJ2-7|NA
TGCGCCAGCAGTAAATGGGCGGGGGGGCCCTCCTTCGAGCAGTACTTC
CASSKWAGGPSFEQYF
>NA|TRBV28|TRBJ1-5|NA
TGTGCCAGCAGTTTAACGGGTAGGAGCAATCAGCCCCAGCATTTT
CASSLTGRSNQPQHF
>TRBD1|TRBV7-6|TRBJ2-7|NA
TGTGCCAGCAGCTTGCAACCGGGACAGAGTTACGAGCAGTACTTC
CASSLQPGQSYEQYF
>TRBD2|TRBV5-1|TRBJ2-7|NA
TGCGCCAGTAAGCTTGGGGCTAGCGGTACCTACGAGCAGTACTTC
CASKLGASGTYEQYF
>NA|TRBV6-6|TRBJ2-1|NA
TGTGCCAGCAGTTACCTACTAGACCTCGGACGGCAGTTCTTC
CASSYLLDLGRQFF
>TRBD2|TRBV19|TRBJ2-2|NA
TGTGCCAGTCAGAGGACTAGCGGGAAGTTCACCGGGGAGCTGTTTTTT
CASQRTSGKFTGELFF
>NA|TRBV28|TRBJ1-5|NA
TGTGCCAGCAGTAATTACGCGAATCAGCCCCAGCATTTT
CASSNYANQPQHF
>NA|TRBV2|TRBJ2-7|NA
TGTGCCAGCAGCATGACGACAGGTTACGAGCAGTACTTC
CASSMTTGYEQYF
>NA|TRBV28|TRBJ1-5|few
TGTGCCAGCAGTTTGGACAGCAATCAGCCCCAGCATTTT
CASSLDSNQPQHF
>NA|TRBV6-5|TRBJ2-1|NA
TGTGCCAGCAGTTACAAATATCCTAGCTCCTACAATGAGCAGTTCTTC
CASSYKYPSSYNEQFF
>NA|TRBV11-1|TRBJ2-5|NA
TGTGCCAGCAGCTCATTAGGGGGGAACCAAGAGACCCAGTACTTC
CASSSLGGNQETQYF
>NA|TRBV7-8|TRBJ1-1|once
TGTGCCAGCAGCTTAGGTGGTGGCCCCCAAAACACTGAAGCTTTCTTT
CASSLGGGPQNTEAFF
>NA|TRBV3-1/TRBV3-2|TRBJ2-2|once
TGTGCCAGCAGCCAGCTTAGTTTTTTCGCGAACACCGGGGAGCTGTTTTTT
CASSQLSFFANTGELFF
>NA|TRBV21-1|TRBJ1-5|NA
TGTGCCAGCAGCCAACAGGGGACGGACCCCAGTAGCAATCAGCCCCAGCATTTT
CASSQQGTDPSSNQPQHF
>TRBD1|TRBV2|TRBJ2-7|NA
TGTGCCAGCAGTGAAGTAGGGGACAGGGGATCATACGAGCAGTACTTC
CASSEVGDRGSYEQYF
>NA|TRBV5-1|TRBJ2-3|NA
TGCGCCAGCAGCCCCAAGCAAGGGCCAAGCACAGATACGCAGTATTTT
CASSPKQGPSTDTQYF
>NA|TRBV5-1|TRBJ1-5|NA
TGCGCCAGCAGCTTAGCCCCCAGTCAGCCCCAGCATTTT
CASSLAPSQPQHF
>NA|TRBV12-3/TRBV12-4|TRBJ1-1|NA
TGTGCCAGCAGTTTAGAGTCTGAAGCTTTCTTT
CASSLESEAFF
>NA|TRBV19|TRBJ2-3|NA
TGTGCCAGTAGCCGAGGAGGGGCGAGCAGCACAGATACGCAGTATTTT
CASSRGGASSTDTQYF
>NA|TRBV4-3|TRBJ1-1|NA
TGCGCCAGCAGCCAAGTTACGGGGTCAGGCCAAAGGGCTGAAGCTTTCTTT
CASSQVTGSGQRAEAFF
>NA|TRBV29-1|TRBJ1-2|NA
TGCAGCGCTTCAGGGAACTATGGCTACACCTTC
CSASGNYGYTF
>NA|TRBV10-3|TRBJ1-6|NA
TGTGCCATCAGTGAGTCGAGTTATGAAATAAGCGGTTCACCCCTCCACTTT
CAISESSYEISGSPLHF
>NA|TRBV6-5|TRBJ2-7|NA
TGTGCCAGCAGTTACAGGGCAATCGGCGAGCAGTACTTC
CASSYRAIGEQYF
>TRBD1|TRBV7-6|TRBJ1-1|NA
TGTGCCAGCAGCTTAGGGACAGGTGAACTCGGCGCTTTCTTT
CASSLGTGELGAFF
>NA|TRBV6-5|TRBJ2-1|NA
TGTGCCAGCAGTCCAAGGGGCCAAAATGAGCAGTTCTTC
CASSPRGQNEQFF